This T cell receptor (beta chain) appears in the sequencing data of a study of blood T cell repertoires in COVID-19 (dated by TCRdb to about 2020). Context from the whole study: Collaborator samples came from the United States, Italy and Spain and covered acute and convalescent phases of COVID-19. The repertoires were released in a freely available public database intended as a resource for research on the immune response to SARS-CoV-2. The samples were drawn from two sources: the first 160 participants of the ongoing ImmuneRACE study, and over 1,000 subjects contributed by 6 global collaborators. Where HLA class I and class II types were available, the types were taken from metadata supplied by the sample provider, not from assay-based typing. The dataset comprised deeply sampled blood TCRbeta repertoires from subjects exposed to, actively infected with, or recovered from COVID-19. A de-identified subject ID, COVID-19 status, age in years and sex were almost always included in the sample metadata. The prospective study material was composed of cDNA or gDNA derived from T cells, B-cell-depleted T cells, or PBMCs.

TCRbeta CDR3 regions were amplified from genomic DNA by means of the immunoSEQ Assay, a bias-controlled multiplex PCR. Per the authors' processing: The number of nucleated cells in each sample was estimated by amplification of reference gene primers within the assay. To quantify the absolute abundance of each unique TCRbeta CDR3 rearrangement, sequence reads were collapsed and filtered. For each sample, productive Simpson clonality was calculated as the square root of Simpson's diversity index over productive rearrangements. TCRdb re-hosts the immuneACCESS table, in-frame sequences only. Its copies lack some clones; in the studies checked, an unresolved V gene accounts for under half of them, and the cause for the rest is not known. V and J calls plus clone size are reproduced from that table; the DNA served to infer D and trimming. The table for this sample lists about 440,000 clones; 90% of them were counted only once. The ten most abundant clones make up 0.6% of the sample.

In the prospective study, participants were roughly 18 to 90 years old, resided in about 25 geographic areas of the United States, and were enrolled through a virtual design. In the prospective study, cohorts were assigned on the basis of participant-reported clinical history obtained from a screening survey and a study questionnaire. Recovered participants in ImmuneRACE Cohort 3 were defined as having two consecutive negative NP/OP PCR tests, clearance from a healthcare professional, or resolution of symptoms. Mobile phlebotomists in the prospective study collected whole blood, serum and a nasopharyngeal or oropharyngeal swab from every participant. Participants in the prospective study had the option to provide additional blood draws and questionnaires over a roughly 2-month period. Prospective study blood samples were shipped either frozen or at room temperature before DNA extraction. Notes on this clone: Its specific antigen is unknown. Base quality data are lacking; no much larger clone is found one base away.

General study outcomes and caveats: The quantity of clinical and demographic metadata differed by source and by participant and was supplied without curation.

This TCR was sampled from a man younger than 35 who had recovered from COVID-19. Sequenced sample: PBMCs or T cells enriched from blood (not recorded which).

The CDR3 loop reads CATSTGGGVWGYTF. In nucleotide form, the sequence is TGTGCCACCAGCACCGGTGGGGGGGTGTGGGGCTACACCTTC. The V and J segments used are TRBV15 and TRBJ1-2; possibly the D gene is TRBD1, per 5 matching bases. The germline V gene (reference sequence) specifies LNHNV as CDR1 and YYDKDF as CDR2. V loses 4 bases of germline sequence and J loses 8 bases, and the interval between the two ends is 17 bases. The CDR3 goes from the cysteine to the phenylalanine over 14 residues. The only DNA kept is the CDR3, 42 bases in frame from the first base.